The clone carrying this T cell receptor beta chain was seen a few times. Its antigen is not known. Sequencing was performed with immunoSEQ multiplex PCR; in TCRdb, only in-frame clones are kept and a portion is missing. The table shows about 1,400 clones, with 77% occurring only once. The CDR3 is 16 amino acids. Germline V gives CDR1 SGHDT, CDR2 YYEEEE. V dropped 4 bases and J dropped 8; count of bases not matched to a gene: 15. This record comes from a study of immune cell composition in non-small cell lung cancer. Study-level points and caveats: Tumour TCR-beta clonality showed no significant link to smoking pack-years. Around 75% of squamous and approximately 31% of adenocarcinoma cases had tumour-associated clones >0.5%.

This receptor was taken from a human donor with non-small cell lung cancer. The sequencing input was lung tumor tissue. The genes are TRBV5-6 and TRBJ1-3; 7 bases align to TRBD1. CDR3 sequence: CASSIGTASSGDTIYF. The CDR3, as DNA: TGTGCCAGCAGCATCGGGACAGCCTCAAGTGGGGACACCATATATTTT.